A selection of T cell receptor beta chains follows, all from one sample in a study of blood T cell repertoires in COVID-19. Using immunoSEQ multiplex PCR, the repertoire was profiled, and TCRdb retains in-frame clones only, with some absent. The sample contains 150,000 to 200,000 clones, 80% to 90% of which appear only once. Sequencing used peripheral blood. These receptors were obtained from a woman in her seventies with acute or convalescent COVID-19. Both conserved end residues are part of each CDR3. The D gene is left open where the match is weak. The size entry is marked missing in some rows and otherwise reads once, few, many or a size class.

d_gene | j_gene | abundance | v_gene | CDR3nt | CDR3aa
TRBD1 | TRBJ1-2 | NA | TRBV7-9 | TGTGCCAGCAGCTTAAGGGGCGGGACAGGGGACTATGGCTACACCTTC | CASSLRGGTGDYGYTF
NA | TRBJ1-1 | NA | TRBV4-2 | TGTGCCAGCAGCCAAGATCCGTGGGGAGACCCCCGTGAAGCTTTCTTT | CASSQDPWGDPREAFF
TRBD1 | TRBJ1-1 | NA | TRBV6-5 | TGTGCCAGCAGACTTCAGACAGGGGGCAGAACTGAAGCTTTCTTT | CASRLQTGGRTEAFF
TRBD1 | TRBJ1-6 | NA | TRBV27 | TGTGCCAGCAGTTCAAGACAGGGGGACAATTCACCCCTCCACTTT | CASSSRQGDNSPLHF
TRBD2 | TRBJ2-1 | NA | TRBV6-2/TRBV6-3 | TGTGCCAGCAGCCTAAACAGAAGCGGGGGGCAGTTCTTC | CASSLNRSGGQFF
NA | TRBJ1-6 | NA | TRBV6-6 | TGTGCCAGCAGTTACTCATCACAGATTAATTCACCCCTCCACTTT | CASSYSSQINSPLHF
NA | TRBJ1-3 | NA | TRBV6-5 | TGTGCCAGCAGTCTGCCGGGGGGAAACACCATATATTTT | CASSLPGGNTIYF
NA | TRBJ1-2 | NA | TRBV6-5 | TGTGCCAGCAGTTCTACAGACAACTATGGCTACACCTTC | CASSSTDNYGYTF
NA | TRBJ1-2 | NA | TRBV7-2 | TGTGCCAGCAGCTTGAAAACAGGGACGACTAACTATGGCTACACCTTC | CASSLKTGTTNYGYTF
NA | TRBJ2-1 | NA | TRBV7-3 | TGTGCCAGCAGCGGAGGACAGAGCTCCTACAATGAGCAGTTCTTC | CASSGGQSSYNEQFF
NA | TRBJ1-1 | NA | TRBV24-1 | TGTGCCACCAGTGATGGTACAGCTGGTGAAGCTTTCTTT | CATSDGTAGEAFF
TRBD1 | TRBJ2-7 | NA | TRBV9 | TGTGCCAGCAGCACAGGGACAGGGGGCTTTTACGAGCAGTACTTC | CASSTGTGGFYEQYF
NA | TRBJ1-6 | NA | TRBV28 | TGTGCCAGCAGGGTACGGGGGACTGGCGGTAATTCACCCCTCCACTTT | CASRVRGTGGNSPLHF
NA | TRBJ2-2 | NA | TRBV5-5 | TGTGCCAGCAGCTTGGTGGGGATGGGAGTCGCCGGGGAGCTGTTTTTT | CASSLVGMGVAGELFF
NA | TRBJ2-3 | NA | TRBV3-1/TRBV3-2 | TGTGCCAGCAGCTCACGACTAGAAATCACAGATACGCAGTATTTT | CASSSRLEITDTQYF
TRBD1 | TRBJ1-4 | NA | TRBV19 | TGTGCCAGTAAAAGCGAGGGGGCGGGGGAAAAACTGTTTTTT | CASKSEGAGEKLFF
NA | TRBJ1-6 | few | TRBV2 | TGTGCCAGCACTGAGATTATGGGGGGAAATTCACCCCTCCACTTT | CASTEIMGGNSPLHF
TRBD2 | TRBJ2-1 | NA | TRBV13 | TGTGCCAGCAGGTCATCACTAGCGGGGAAGCAGTTCTTC | CASRSSLAGKQFF
TRBD2 | TRBJ2-1 | NA | TRBV27 | TGTGCCAGCAGTTCAACCACGACTAGCGGGACACACCGCTCCTACAATGAGCAGTTCTTC | CASSSTTTSGTHRSYNEQFF
NA | TRBJ1-3 | NA | TRBV5-1 | TGCGCCAGCAGTCGTTCTACCGGTTACTCTGGAAACACCATATATTTT | CASSRSTGYSGNTIYF
NA | TRBJ2-6 | NA | TRBV5-6 | TGTGCCAGCAGTTGGATCGCGGGGGCTTCCTCTGGGGCCAACGTCCTGACTTTC | CASSWIAGASSGANVLTF
TRBD1 | TRBJ1-6 | NA | TRBV13 | TGTGCCAGCAGCCCGGGGACAGCCTATAATTCACCCCTCCACTTT | CASSPGTAYNSPLHF
TRBD2 | TRBJ2-1 | NA | TRBV19 | TGTGCCAGTAGTATCGGGACTAGCGTTTACGAGCAGTTCTTC | CASSIGTSVYEQFF
TRBD1 | TRBJ1-1 | NA | TRBV12-5 | TGTGCTAGTGGTTTGGGACAGGGGTCATCTGAAGCTTTCTTT | CASGLGQGSSEAFF
TRBD1 | TRBJ1-2 | NA | TRBV6-5 | TGTGCCAGCAGTTCGATGCAGGGGGCTGGAGGCTACACCTTC | CASSSMQGAGGYTF
NA | TRBJ2-2 | NA | TRBV2 | TGTGCCAGCAGTGACGTACAGGCGAACACCGGGGAGCTGTTTTTT | CASSDVQANTGELFF
NA | TRBJ1-1 | NA | TRBV5-6 | TGTGCCAGCAGCCTCAGGATCACAGGGACCCGGAACACTGAAGCTTTCTTT | CASSLRITGTRNTEAFF
TRBD2 | TRBJ2-2 | NA | TRBV7-2 | TGTGCCAGCAGCCCGGGACTAGTGGGCACCGGGGAGCTGTTTTTT | CASSPGLVGTGELFF
NA | TRBJ2-3 | NA | TRBV12-1 | TGTGCCAGCAGCTATGAGGGACTAGCGGGAGTAGGCACAGATACGCAGTATTTT | CASSYEGLAGVGTDTQYF
NA | TRBJ1-1 | NA | TRBV6-6 | TGTGCCAGCAGTCCCCCGGGCGGGGCGACTGAAGCTTTCTTT | CASSPPGGATEAFF
TRBD1 | TRBJ1-6 | NA | TRBV27 | TGTGCCAGCAGTTTCCGAGTGGGGACAGGGACGAGCTCCTATAATTCACCCCTCCACTTT | CASSFRVGTGTSSYNSPLHF
NA | TRBJ2-4 | NA | TRBV6-1 | TGTGCCAGCAGTGAAGCGTTACAGAGAGCCACCAAAAACATTCAGTACTTC | CASSEALQRATKNIQYF
NA | TRBJ1-2 | NA | TRBV20-1 | TGCAGTGCTGTTAGCTACGGCTACACCTTC | CSAVSYGYTF
TRBD2 | TRBJ2-7 | NA | TRBV16 | TGTGCCAGCAGCAAAAAGACTAGCGACGGCTCCTACGAGCAGTACTTC | CASSKKTSDGSYEQYF
TRBD1 | TRBJ1-1 | once | TRBV7-2 | TGTGCCAGCAGCTTGGGACAGGGGCGGGGGTTCGGCACTGAAGCTTTCTTT | CASSLGQGRGFGTEAFF
TRBD2 | TRBJ2-1 | NA | TRBV29-1 | TGCAGCGTTGATAAGGTCCGGGGACTAGCCCACGATGAGCAGTTCTTC | CSVDKVRGLAHDEQFF
NA | TRBJ2-3 | NA | TRBV11-3 | TGTGCCAGCAGCTTAGAGGGTTTAAGGGGGACGGCCCCCGAGGATACGCAGTATTTT | CASSLEGLRGTAPEDTQYF
NA | TRBJ2-5 | NA | TRBV7-9 | TGTGCCAGCAGCTTAGGAGACAGGACTCAAGAGACCCAGTACTTC | CASSLGDRTQETQYF
NA | TRBJ2-3 | NA | TRBV5-1 | TGCGCCAGCAGCCCCCAGGGTGACGCGCAGTATTTT | CASSPQGDAQYF
NA | TRBJ1-4 | NA | TRBV5-6 | TGTGCCAGCGCCCCTGGGCAGGGGCTTTTCGGTGAAAAACTGTTTTTT | CASAPGQGLFGEKLFF
TRBD1 | TRBJ2-3 | NA | TRBV5-5 | TGTGCCAGCAGACGGACAGGGCCTAGCACAGATACGCAGTATTTT | CASRRTGPSTDTQYF
TRBD1 | TRBJ1-5 | NA | TRBV5-6 | TGTGCCAGCAGCTTGACAGGGGAAGGCAATCAGCCCCAGCATTTT | CASSLTGEGNQPQHF
TRBD2 | TRBJ2-2 | NA | TRBV7-8 | TGTGCCAGCAGCTTAGACGGTGGACTAGCGCCCAACACCGGGGAGCTGTTTTTT | CASSLDGGLAPNTGELFF
NA | TRBJ2-5 | NA | TRBV2 | TGTGCCAGCAGTAGAGGAGAGACCCAGTACTTC | CASSRGETQYF
TRBD2 | TRBJ2-7 | NA | TRBV6-1 | TGTGCCAGCAGGGAAACTAGCGGGAGTTACGAGCAGTACTTC | CASRETSGSYEQYF
TRBD1 | TRBJ1-1 | NA | TRBV6-5 | TGTGCCAGCAGTCCCAACACAGGGGTGCCAGCTTTCTTT | CASSPNTGVPAFF
TRBD1 | TRBJ2-3 | NA | TRBV7-9 | TGTGCCAGCAGCTCGGGACAGCCGGCTAGCACAGATACGCAGTATTTT | CASSSGQPASTDTQYF
TRBD1 | TRBJ1-6 | NA | TRBV10-3 | TGTGCCATCACTGACAGGGGGGCATCACCCCTCCACTTT | CAITDRGASPLHF
TRBD1 | TRBJ2-1 | NA | TRBV6-2/TRBV6-3 | TGTGCCAGCAGTTACAGGGGGCTTTATGAGCAGTTCTTC | CASSYRGLYEQFF
NA | TRBJ1-4 | NA | TRBV2 | TGTGCCAGCAGTCCGAAGCTTCCCGGGAATGAAAAACTGTTTTTT | CASSPKLPGNEKLFF
NA | TRBJ1-1 | NA | TRBV30 | TGTGCCTGGATGGCGGGGAGGGCCACTGAAGCTTTCTTT | CAWMAGRATEAFF
NA | TRBJ2-1 | NA | TRBV24-1 | TGTGCCACCAGTGACCCCGGACTCGGGATTAATGAGCAGTTCTTC | CATSDPGLGINEQFF